The 18 T cell receptor beta chains reported below all come from one sample, sequenced in a study of T cell responses to AZD1222 COVID-19 vaccine. Sequencing was performed with immunoSEQ multiplex PCR; in TCRdb, only in-frame clones are kept and a portion is missing. The data show tens of thousands of clones, with around nine tenths seen just once and over 4% held by the top ten. The material sequenced was peripheral blood, taken 28 days after the second AZD1222 dose. These receptors all come from an adult who received the AZD1222 COVID-19 vaccine.

The genes are TRBV12-5 and TRBJ2-7; D is unresolved. This CDR3 is built from 14 residues. CDR1 and CDR2 from the germline V gene are LGHNT and FRNRAP. Trimming shortened V by 3 bases and J by 0 bases, and 9 bases separated the two germline ends. CDR3 sequence reads: CASGLGLTSYEQYF. CDR3 coding DNA: TGTGCTAGTGGTTTAGGGTTAACCTCCTACGAGCAGTACTTC.

The chain carries TRBV7-9 and TRBJ2-7, with D possibly TRBD2 on 5 matching bases. CDR3 length: 15 amino acids. With 1 base removed from V and 1 base from J, the gap between germline ends came to 11 bases. Germline V gene lookup returns CDR1 SEHNR and CDR2 FQNEAQ (reference sequence). The CDR3 loop is CASSLGSTSSYEQYF. CDR3 in DNA: TGTGCCAGCAGCTTAGGCTCTACTAGTTCCTACGAGCAGTACTTC.

The J gene is TRBJ2-1, the V gene TRBV7-2; TRBD2 matches at 7 bases. Germline loops: CDR1 SGHTA, CDR2 FQGNSA. V trimming: 7 bases; J trimming: 2 bases; junction bases outside the gene matches: 8. The length of the CDR3 is 15 residues. In nucleotides, the CDR3 is TGTGCCAGCACCCTTTCGAGCGGGGCCTACAATGAGCAGTTCTTC. Encoded protein: CASTLSSGAYNEQFF.

This clone showed up just a few times. DNA of the CDR3: TGTGCCAGCACCAGAAGAGGGTCAGGAGGGGGGCCTTACACCGGGGAGCTGTTTTTT. Its protein product is CASTRRGSGGGPYTGELFF. The chain uses TRBV6-4 and TRBJ2-2; the D gene could be TRBD1 or TRBD2 (6 bases each). The V end was cut by 7 bases, the J end by 3 bases, with 27 bases between. The CDR3 covers 19 residues. Germline values: CDR1 MRHNA, CDR2 SNTAGT.

The genes are TRBV6-5 and TRBJ2-1; the match to TRBD1 covers 9 bases. This CDR3 comprises 13 residues. V was clipped by 7 bases and J by 6 bases; unmatched bases: 4. Germline CDR1 and CDR2: MNHEY and SVGAGI. The CDR3 region is CASTGTGSNEQFF. The CDR3 DNA follows: TGTGCCAGCACCGGGACAGGGTCCAATGAGCAGTTCTTC.

The V gene is TRBV12-5, the J gene TRBJ1-1, with D tentatively TRBD1 (6 bases). V lost 9 bases and J 4 bases, leaving 15 bases between the germline ends. There are 13 residues in the CDR3. Germline assignment: CDR1 LGHNT and CDR2 FRNRAP. The CDR3 DNA is TGTGCTAGCTCTTTGAGGGGGGCCACTGAAGCTTTCTTT. Amino acid sequence: CASSLRGATEAFF.

The chain is built from TRBV2 and TRBJ1-1; the match to TRBD1 covers 8 bases. The J segment lost 1 base and the V segment lost 6 bases, leaving 4 bases of the junction unmatched. CDR1 is SNHLY and CDR2 is FYNNEI in the germline V gene. This CDR3 has 14 residues. The CDR3 here is CASRGTGPNTEAFF. The CDR3 coding sequence is TGTGCCAGCAGGGGGACAGGACCGAACACTGAAGCTTTCTTT.

This chain uses TRBV28 with TRBJ1-2; D is possibly TRBD1 (6 bases). V lost 5 bases, J lost 8 bases, and 15 bases lay in between. There are 13 residues in the CDR3. CDR1 and CDR2 from the germline V gene are MDHEN and SYDVKM. DNA for the CDR3: TGTGCCAGCAGTACCGGGACATCGAGAGGCTACACCTTC. Protein sequence: CASSTGTSRGYTF.

DNA of the CDR3: TGCGCCAGCAGCCTCAATTCCGACCCCTACGAGCAGTACTTC. It codes for CASSLNSDPYEQYF. The V gene is TRBV5-1, the J gene TRBJ2-7; D is unresolved. Germline CDR1 reads SGHRS; CDR2 reads YFSETQ. This CDR3 contains 14 residues. Trimming stripped 4 bases from V and 2 bases from J, with 13 bases between.

The genes are TRBV25-1 and TRBJ1-6, with D tentatively TRBD1 (5 bases). The CDR3 extends over 17 amino acids. CDR1 is MGHDK and CDR2 is SYGVNS in the germline V gene. V was trimmed by 3 bases and J by 0 bases, leaving 12 bases between them. CDR3 in amino acids: CASSDTGGGSYNSPLHF. CDR3 nucleotide sequence: TGTGCCAGCAGTGACACCGGGGGGGGCTCCTATAATTCACCCCTCCACTTT. The variable domain in full, with the rest retrieved from reference TRBV25-1 and TRBJ1-6, is EADIYQTPRYLVIGTGKKITLECSQTMGHDKMYWYQQDPGMELHLIHYSYGVNSTEKGDLSSESTVSRIRTEHFPLTLESARPSHTSQYLCASSDTGGGSYNSPLHFGNGTRLTVT.

The V gene is TRBV7-9, the J gene TRBJ2-1, with 10 bases fitting TRBD1. The V gene's germline CDR1 is SEHNR and CDR2 FQNEAQ (reference sequence). Trimming at V came to 4 bases and at J to 1 base, leaving 1 base not matched to a gene. The CDR3 contains 15 residues. The CDR3 region is CASSWGQGSYNEQFF. The CDR3 nucleotides read TGTGCCAGCAGCTGGGGACAGGGGTCCTACAATGAGCAGTTCTTC.

The V and J genes are TRBV7-6 and TRBJ2-3; 11 nucleotides agree with TRBD1. Trimming removed 0 bases from V and 4 bases from J; junction bases left unmatched: 3. The CDR3 covers 16 residues. The V gene's germline CDR1 is SGHVS and CDR2 FNYEAQ. CDR3 nucleotides: TGTGCCAGCAGCTTAGCCGGGACAGGGGGGGCAGATACGCAGTATTTT. Translated, it gives CASSLAGTGGADTQYF. Supplemented by reference TRBV7-6 and TRBJ2-3, the full variable domain reads GAGVSQSPRYKVTKRGQDVALRCDPISGHVSLYWYRQALGQGPEFLTYFNYEAQQDKSGLPNDRFSAERPEGSISTLTIQRTEQRDSAMYRCASSLAGTGGADTQYFGPGTRLTVL.

This chain connects TRBV7-9 to TRBJ2-7, with 7 bases identical to TRBD1. The CDR3 runs to 14 residues. Germline lookup yields CDR1 SEHNR and CDR2 FQNEAQ (reference sequence). With V trimmed by 3 bases and J by 3 bases, 5 bases remained unmatched. CDR3 residues: CASSFGQAHYEQYF. CDR3 nucleotide sequence: TGTGCCAGCAGCTTCGGACAGGCCCACTACGAGCAGTACTTC.

V gene TRBV5-6 combines with J gene TRBJ2-6; no firm D call. Germline CDR1 reads SGHDT; CDR2 reads YYEEEE. Deletions cut 4 bases from V and 4 bases from J, with 12 bases between. The CDR3 is made up of 15 amino acids. The CDR3 here is CASSPTPSGANVLTF. Here the CDR3 DNA reads TGTGCCAGCAGCCCAACACCCTCCGGGGCCAACGTCCTGACTTTC.

The chain employs TRBV7-2 and TRBJ1-1; 7 bases match TRBD1. The CDR3 loop spans 15 amino acids. The J segment lost 4 bases and the V segment lost 1 base, leaving 6 bases of the junction unmatched. Germline CDR1 reads SGHTA; CDR2 reads FQGNSA. The CDR3: CASSLVGRTGTEAFF. The DNA of the CDR3 is TGTGCCAGCAGCTTAGTGGGCAGGACAGGCACTGAAGCTTTCTTT.

The chain uses TRBV27 and TRBJ1-1; D may be TRBD1 (5 bases). V was shortened by 6 bases and J by 0 bases, with 11 bases between the two germline ends. This CDR3 comprises 14 residues. Germline CDR1 and CDR2: MNHEY and SMNVEV (reference sequence). CDR3 loop: CASSGTALNTEAFF. CDR3 DNA sequence: TGTGCCAGCAGCGGGACCGCGCTGAACACTGAAGCTTTCTTT.

This chain uses TRBV9 with TRBJ1-5; D unresolved. V was shortened by 0 bases and J by 7 bases, with 11 bases between the two germline ends. Germline V gives CDR1 SGDLS, CDR2 YYNGEE. The CDR3 runs 14 residues. The CDR3 sequence is CASSVVRKKQPQHF. CDR3 DNA sequence: TGTGCCAGCAGCGTAGTCAGGAAAAAGCAGCCCCAGCATTTT.

The chain couples TRBV28 to TRBJ1-4, with 7 bases fitting TRBD1. Unmatched junction bases numbered 15, after V lost 6 bases and J lost 11 bases. The germline V gene has CDR1 MDHEN and CDR2 SYDVKM. CDR3 length: 15 amino acids. Here the CDR3 DNA reads TGTGCCAGCAGACCCTCGACAGGGAAAGGGAGGAAACTGTTTTTT. As protein: CASRPSTGKGRKLFF.